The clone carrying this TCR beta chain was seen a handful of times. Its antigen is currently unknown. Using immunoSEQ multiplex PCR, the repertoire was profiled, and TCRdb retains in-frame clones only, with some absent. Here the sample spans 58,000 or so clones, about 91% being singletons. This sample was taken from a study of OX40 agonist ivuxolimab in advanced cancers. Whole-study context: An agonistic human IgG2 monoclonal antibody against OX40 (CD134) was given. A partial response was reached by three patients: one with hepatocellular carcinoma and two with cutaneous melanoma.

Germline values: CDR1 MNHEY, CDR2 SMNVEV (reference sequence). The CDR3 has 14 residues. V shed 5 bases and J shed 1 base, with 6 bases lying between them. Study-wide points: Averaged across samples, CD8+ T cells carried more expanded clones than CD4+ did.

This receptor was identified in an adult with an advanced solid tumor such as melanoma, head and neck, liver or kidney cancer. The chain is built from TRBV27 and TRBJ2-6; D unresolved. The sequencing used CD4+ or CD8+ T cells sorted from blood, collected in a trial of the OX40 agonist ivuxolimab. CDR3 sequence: CASSLISGANVLTF. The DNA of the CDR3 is TGTGCCAGCAGTCTAATTTCTGGGGCCAACGTCCTGACTTTC.